The 13 T cell receptor beta chains below were found in one sample sequenced in a study of blood T cell repertoires in COVID-19. Data came from immunoSEQ multiplex PCR; TCRdb stores just in-frame clones and leaves some out. The sample records approximately 160,000 clones, approximately 78% being singletons. Sample: peripheral blood. The receptors derive from a human donor in a cohort sampled during active COVID-19.

The chain combines TRBV27 with TRBJ2-5; D perhaps matches TRBD1 (5 bases). Trimming took 3 bases from V and 6 from J, leaving 14 bases between them. The CDR3 covers 14 residues. In germline, CDR1 is MNHEY, CDR2 SMNVEV (reference sequence). This chain's CDR3 is CASSFQGDRKTQYF. Written as DNA, the CDR3 is TGTGCCAGCAGTTTCCAAGGGGATAGGAAGACCCAGTACTTC.

This chain uses TRBV27 with TRBJ2-7; no clear D gene. With 0 bases removed from V and 0 bases from J, the gap between germline ends came to 6 bases. The CDR3 totals 14 residues. CDR1 MNHEY and CDR2 SMNVEV come from the germline V gene (reference sequence). The CDR3 nucleotides read TGTGCCAGCAGTTTATCCCCAGACTCCTACGAGCAGTACTTC. It yields the protein CASSLSPDSYEQYF.

The V call is TRBV6-2 or TRBV6-3, the J call TRBJ2-7, with D maybe TRBD1 (6 bases). Trimming removed 3 bases from V and 0 bases from J, with 18 bases in between. CDR3 length equals 17 residues. Germline V gene data show CDR1 as MNHEY and CDR2 as SVGEGT. The DNA for the CDR3 is TGTGCCAGCAGTTATAGGGCAAACCAGGGGTTCTCCTACGAGCAGTACTTC. Protein product: CASSYRANQGFSYEQYF.

The V gene is TRBV5-1, the J gene TRBJ2-5; 10 bases are a match to TRBD2. Losses at the gene ends were 4 bases for V and 3 bases for J; bases not matched to a gene: 9. CDR3 size: 16 residues. The germline V gene encodes CDR1 SGHRS and CDR2 YFSETQ. This CDR3 reads CASSRSALAGEETQYF. CDR3 sequence (DNA): TGCGCCAGCAGCCGTTCCGCCCTAGCGGGAGAAGAGACCCAGTACTTC.

The V call is TRBV5-1, the J call TRBJ2-7; 14 bases are shared with TRBD2. Germline-derived CDR1 and CDR2 are SGHRS and YFSETQ. CDR3 size: 17 residues. With V trimmed by 4 bases and J by 5 bases, 11 bases remained unmatched. The chain's CDR3 is CASSLQGTSGSRNEQYF. The DNA for the CDR3 is TGCGCCAGCAGCCTACAGGGGACTAGCGGGAGTAGAAACGAGCAGTACTTC.

V and J are TRBV7-9 and TRBJ2-1; D is possibly TRBD1 (6 bases). V gave up 6 bases and J gave up 11 bases, with 20 bases separating them. CDR3 size: 14 residues. Germline-derived CDR1 and CDR2 are SEHNR and FQNEAQ (reference sequence). CDR3 nucleotide sequence: TGTGCCAGCAGTTTCGGGACAACAGAACGTAAGCAGTTCTTC. As protein: CASSFGTTERKQFF.

CDR3 sequence reads: CASSYGQGAEAFF. CDR3 sequence (DNA): TGTGCCAGCAGTTACGGCCAGGGGGCTGAAGCTTTCTTT. The rearrangement joins TRBV27 to TRBJ1-1; the match to TRBD1 covers 7 bases. The CDR3 runs 13 residues. V lost 4 bases, J lost 6 bases, and 5 bases stayed unmatched. The germline gives CDR1 MNHEY, CDR2 SMNVEV (reference sequence).

The rearrangement uses TRBV5-1 and TRBJ2-7; D may be TRBD2 (6 bases). Germline assignment: CDR1 SGHRS and CDR2 YFSETQ. The CDR3 is 11 residues long. V gave up 2 bases and J gave up 6 bases, with 6 bases separating them. The chain's CDR3 is CASSFGGEQYF. The CDR3 DNA is TGCGCCAGCAGCTTCGGGGGCGAGCAGTACTTC.

The chain joins TRBV3-1 (or the pseudogene TRBV3-2) to TRBJ2-2; 9 bases map to TRBD1. J was trimmed by 6 bases and V by 4 bases; bases with no gene match: 6. CDR1 is LGHDT, CDR2 YNNKEL, per germline (reference sequence). The CDR3 totals 15 residues. CDR3 sequence reads: CASSPSGTGSGELFF. Here the CDR3 DNA reads TGTGCCAGCAGCCCTTCCGGGACAGGGTCCGGGGAGCTGTTTTTT.

This clone was recorded a few times. The rearrangement uses TRBV9 and TRBJ1-2; D is unresolved. V lost 0 bases and J 1 base, leaving 4 bases between the germline ends. The CDR3 covers 13 residues. Per the germline V gene, CDR1 is SGDLS and CDR2 is YYNGEE. CDR3 protein: CASSVDFNYGYTF. CDR3 coding DNA: TGTGCCAGCAGCGTAGACTTTAACTATGGCTACACCTTC.

V is TRBV10-1 and J is TRBJ1-2, with 11 bases matching TRBD1. CDR3 length: 15 amino acids. Germline CDR1 and CDR2: WNHNN and SYGVQD (reference sequence). The V and J ends lost 7 bases and 4 bases, in that order; junction bases with no gene match: 8. The CDR3 protein is CASTPDRGRGYGYTF. DNA of the CDR3: TGCGCCAGCACCCCGGACAGGGGGCGCGGCTATGGCTACACCTTC.

Relative to its sample, this clone is medium-sized. V and J are TRBV19 and TRBJ2-4; 7 bases align to TRBD1. The CDR3 extends over 13 amino acids. CDR1 and CDR2 (germline): LNHDA, SQIVND (reference sequence). Unmatched junction bases numbered 6, after V lost 4 bases and J lost 9 bases. CDR3 protein: CASSSTGAAIQYF. The DNA for the CDR3 is TGTGCCAGTAGTAGCACAGGGGCGGCCATTCAGTACTTC.

The chain couples TRBV6-5 to TRBJ2-1; 11 bases match TRBD2. The germline V gene has CDR1 MNHEY and CDR2 SVGAGI. Trimming cost V 4 bases and J 3 bases; bases outside gene matches: 2. The CDR3 has 15 amino acids. CDR3 sequence (DNA): TGTGCCAGCAGTTCCGGGACTAGCGGCTACAATGAGCAGTTCTTC. Protein product: CASSSGTSGYNEQFF.